These 23 T cell receptor beta chains were all obtained from the same sample, sequenced in a study of regulatory T cells in long-lasting Graves disease. Sample time point: newly diagnosed GD, antithyroid drugs for less than 3 months. After RNA was extracted from PBMCs, the TCR library was made from it. Arm-PCR of CDR3 regions and iRepertoire HTBI primers were the basis on which TCR beta libraries were built. TCRdb reprocessed the multiplex PCR reads via MiXCR and lists one record per CDR3 protein. Of some 500,000 distinct CDR3 sequences in the sample, roughly a sixth were seen once. This sample was also put to use in a study of T cells in Graves' hyperthyroidism and ophthalmopathy.

The source was peripheral blood mononuclear cells (PBMCs), collected at new diagnosis, from a patient treated with antithyroid drugs. Source of these receptors: a middle-aged woman with Graves disease.

V usage is TRBV6-1 and J usage is TRBJ1-2; D is undetermined. The CDR3 covers 12 residues. With 6 bases removed from V and 6 bases from J, the gap between germline ends came to 11 bases. Germline V gene lookup returns CDR1 MNHNS and CDR2 SASEGT. The CDR3 protein is CASREGLNGYTF. The CDR3 DNA is TGTGCCAGCAGGGAGGGCTTGAATGGCTACACCTTC.

The V gene is TRBV4-1, the J gene TRBJ1-2; unclear D gene. This CDR3 contains 16 residues. Germline V gene sequence: CDR1 MGHRA, CDR2 YSYEKL. The V end was cut by 2 bases, the J end by 0 bases, with 13 bases between. The chain's CDR3 is CASSQKPQPSNYGYTF. As DNA, the CDR3 is TGCGCCAGCAGCCAAAAGCCCCAACCCTCTAACTATGGCTACACCTTC.

In this sample, this clonotype turned up many times. The CDR3 DNA is TGTGCCATCGCCGGGACAGGGAATCCCGGGGAGCTGTTTTTT. This gives the protein CAIAGTGNPGELFF. The chain carries TRBV10-3 and TRBJ2-2; 9 bases are shared with TRBD1. This CDR3 spans 14 amino acids. In germline, CDR1 is ENHRY, CDR2 SYGVKD. V shed 8 bases and J 6 bases; nucleotides not matched to a gene: 7.

This clonotype showed up just a few times. The chain carries TRBV5-4 and TRBJ1-2; D is undetermined. This CDR3 comprises 13 residues. Deletions cut 6 bases from V and 4 bases from J, with 13 bases between. From germline, CDR1 is SGHNT and CDR2 YYREEE (reference sequence). The CDR3 region has the DNA TGTGCCAGCAATGAGGGCAGGACCTATGGCTACACCTTC. Translating gives CASNEGRTYGYTF.

The chain recombines TRBV28 with TRBJ1-6; D not resolved. CDR3 length equals 16 residues. Between the trimmed V and J ends, which lost 4 bases and 13 bases, there was a span of 23 bases. CDR1 and CDR2 (germline): MDHEN, SYDVKM. CDR3 in amino acids: CASSSPSDLIHRPLHF. CDR3 in DNA: TGTGCCAGCAGTTCCCCCAGTGACCTAATTCACCGGCCCCTCCACTTT. The variable domain in full, with the rest retrieved from reference TRBV28 and TRBJ1-6, is DVKVTQSSRYLVKRTGEKVFLECVQDMDHENMFWYRQDPGLGLRLIYFSYDVKMKEKGDIPEGYSVSREKKERFSLILESASTNQTSMYLCASSSPSDLIHRPLHFGNGTRLTVT.

The chain joins TRBV10-2 to TRBJ1-5; no clear D. V lost 2 bases to trimming and J lost 2 bases, with 10 bases between them. CDR3 length: 15 residues. Germline V gene sequence: CDR1 WSHSY, CDR2 SAAADI. DNA for the CDR3: TGCGCCAGCAGTGAGAGGGCCACCGGCAATCAGCCCCAGCATTTT. Its protein product is CASSERATGNQPQHF.

This chain connects TRBV4-1 to TRBJ2-5; TRBD2 aligns across 10 bases. CDR1 is MGHRA, CDR2 YSYEKL, per germline. There are 15 residues in the CDR3. Trimming cost V 6 bases and J 5 bases; bases outside gene matches: 9. The CDR3 sequence is CASSPRQRGGETQYF. CDR3 coding DNA: TGCGCCAGCAGTCCCAGGCAGCGGGGGGGTGAGACCCAGTACTTC.

The table lists this clonotype with many counts. The chain links TRBV5-1 to TRBJ2-1, with 7 nucleotides matching TRBD2. CDR1 SGHRS and CDR2 YFSETQ come from the germline V gene. The CDR3 length is 14 residues. J lost 10 bases, V lost 3 bases, and 10 bases had no gene match. The CDR3 nucleotides are TGCGCCAGCAGCTGGGGGGGGACCCCAGGGGAGCAGTTCTTC. It yields the protein CASSWGGTPGEQFF.

The gene calls are TRBV20-1 and TRBJ1-1; tentative D call: TRBD1 (5 bases). The germline V and J ends were trimmed by 0 bases and 11 bases, with 19 bases remaining between them. Germline CDR1 and CDR2: DFQATT and SNEGSKA (reference sequence). The CDR3 covers 14 residues. CDR3 loop: CSARDPLRGAGAFF. The CDR3 DNA sequence: TGCAGTGCTAGAGATCCCCTCAGAGGGGCTGGGGCTTTCTTT.

This clonotype was observed many times. The CDR3 sequence: CASSSGGAPDTQYF. The CDR3 region has the DNA TGTGCCAGCAGCAGCGGGGGGGCGCCAGATACGCAGTATTTT. This chain uses TRBV4-2 with TRBJ2-3; 10 nucleotides align to TRBD2. The CDR3 is made up of 14 amino acids. CDR1 LGHNA and CDR2 YNFKEQ come from the germline V gene. Losses at the gene ends were 5 bases for V and 4 bases for J; bases not matched to a gene: 3.

Ten or more counts support this clonotype. The genes are TRBV11-2 and TRBJ1-1, with D possibly matching TRBD1 (5 bases). V gave up 1 base and J gave up 0 bases, with 9 bases separating them. In germline, CDR1 is SGHAT, CDR2 FQNNGV. The CDR3 contains 15 residues. Written as DNA, the CDR3 is TGTGCCAGCAGCTTAGGCTCAGGGATGAACACTGAAGCTTTCTTT. It yields the protein CASSLGSGMNTEAFF.

This sequence joins TRBV20-1 and TRBJ2-5; TRBD2 matches at 16 bases. Germline CDR1 and CDR2: DFQATT and SNEGSKA (reference sequence). The CDR3 is made up of 16 amino acids. With V trimmed by 2 bases and J by 4 bases, 4 bases remained unmatched. The CDR3 DNA follows: TGCAGTGCTAGAATCGGGACTAGCGGGGGGGTAGAGACCCAGTACTTC. It translates to CSARIGTSGGVETQYF.

The chain recombines TRBV9 with TRBJ1-2; 10 positions match TRBD1. This CDR3 is 16 amino acids long. Germline CDR1 and CDR2: SGDLS and YYNGEE. The V segment lost 4 bases and the J segment 6 bases; nucleotides outside the gene matches: 12. CDR3 amino acids: CASSLIDRGLVHGYTF. CDR3 coding DNA: TGTGCCAGCAGCCTCATCGACAGGGGGCTGGTGCATGGCTACACCTTC.

This clonotype was detected many times. V and J are TRBV3-1 and TRBJ1-2, with D unclear. The germline gives CDR1 LGHDT, CDR2 YNNKEL (reference sequence). V was clipped by 4 bases and J by 3 bases, with 9 bases between them. CDR3 length equals 13 residues. The CDR3 coding sequence is TGTGCCAGCAGCCCTTCAGTAGACTATGGCTACACCTTC. Protein product: CASSPSVDYGYTF.

This clonotype was picked up a small number of times. The chain has TRBV29-1 and TRBJ1-2; D is perhaps TRBD1 (5 bases). This CDR3 comprises 13 residues. V was shortened by 1 base and J by 8 bases, with 14 bases between the two germline ends. CDR1 and CDR2 from the germline V gene are SQVTM and ANQGSEA. This chain's CDR3 is CSVEGTNLNGYTF. Here the CDR3 DNA reads TGCAGCGTTGAAGGGACAAATCTCAACGGCTACACCTTC.

The genes are TRBV19 and TRBJ2-1, with D possibly called TRBD1 or TRBD2 (6 bases each). The length of the CDR3 is 15 residues. Per germline, CDR1 LNHDA and CDR2 SQIVND (reference sequence). V lost 4 bases and J 9 bases, leaving 19 bases between the germline ends. The CDR3 sequence: CASSRRAATGAEQFF. The CDR3 DNA reads TGTGCCAGTAGTAGGCGCGCGGCAACGGGGGCTGAGCAGTTCTTC.

The chain joins TRBV19 to TRBJ1-6; 7 bases map to TRBD1. Germline V gives CDR1 LNHDA, CDR2 SQIVND (reference sequence). V lost 9 bases, J lost 3 bases, and 5 bases stayed unmatched. CDR3 length: 14 residues. CDR3 sequence reads: CASRRDSYNSPLHF. In DNA, the CDR3 is TGTGCCAGCCGAAGGGACAGCTATAATTCACCCCTCCACTTT.

Details on this clonotype: A clone one base away is much larger, so this may be a read error. This chain uses TRBV18 with TRBJ1-1; D is unclear. This CDR3 has 14 residues. Per germline, CDR1 KGHSH and CDR2 LQKENI. CDR3 DNA: TGTGCCAGCTCACCAGGAAGGGCGAACACTGAAGTTTTCTTT. Translated: CASSPGRANTEVFF.

In its sample, this clonotype was seen a few times. V usage is TRBV5-1 and J usage is TRBJ2-3; 9 bases line up with TRBD2. The V gene end was trimmed by 3 bases and the J gene end by 2 bases; junction bases not matched to a gene: 7. The CDR3 is 16 residues long. The germline gives CDR1 SGHRS, CDR2 YFSETQ. The CDR3 spells CASSSVAGALTDTQYF. CDR3 sequence (DNA): TGCGCCAGCAGCTCAGTAGCGGGGGCCCTCACAGATACGCAGTATTTT.

Regarding this clonotype: One end of the junction is discordant with germline, which a read error may explain. CDR3 DNA sequence: TGTACCAGCAGTGTCGAGGGGGGCTCTGGAAACACCATATATTTT. Translation gives CTSSVEGGSGNTIYF. The chain carries TRBV2 and TRBJ1-3, with a tentative D call TRBD1 (6 bases). This CDR3 contains 15 residues. Germline V gene data show CDR1 as SNHLY and CDR2 as FYNNEI.

This clonotype was detected only a few times. The genes are TRBV14 and TRBJ2-3, with TRBD2 matching 9 bases. This CDR3 comprises 16 residues. Germline-derived CDR1 and CDR2 are SGHDN and FVKESK. V shed 3 bases, J shed 0 bases, and the junction held 4 bases outside the gene matches. The CDR3 here is CASSHGLATSTDTQYF. The CDR3 DNA reads TGTGCCAGCAGCCACGGACTAGCGACTAGCACAGATACGCAGTATTTT.

In its sample, this clonotype was seen many times. This rearrangement joins TRBV12-3 or TRBV12-4 to TRBJ2-1, with 14 bases lining up with TRBD2. The trim removed 7 bases at V and 7 bases at J, leaving 15 bases unmatched. The CDR3 contains 18 residues. The CDR3 DNA follows: TGTGCCAGCACACCCGCCCAGGGACTAGCGGGGGTTGGAAATGAGCAGTTCTTC. Protein: CASTPAQGLAGVGNEQFF.

This clonotype was picked up a small number of times. This chain connects TRBV12-5 to TRBJ1-1; 9 positions match TRBD1. Looked up from germline, CDR1 is LGHNT and CDR2 is FRNRAP. The V and J ends lost 1 base and 4 bases, in that order; junction bases with no gene match: 4. This CDR3 spans 15 amino acids. The CDR3 coding sequence is TGTGCTAGTGGTTTGGGGGGACAGGGAGGCACTGAAGCTTTCTTT. This encodes CASGLGGQGGTEAFF.